The 10 T cell receptor beta chains listed next were all sequenced from one sample in a study of cytomegalovirus exposure and HLA in healthy donors. Researchers ran the PCR with 60 Vbeta and 13 Jbeta primers. The assay was immunoSEQ multiplex PCR, and TCRdb's table has in-frame clones only and misses some. The data contain under 250,000 clones, around 85% of them singletons. Sequencing input: PBMCs. The origin of the receptors is a woman in her fifties or sixties in good health and CMV-seronegative.

The rearrangement links TRBV6-5 to TRBJ1-1; D call uncertain. CDR1 is MNHEY and CDR2 is SVGAGI in the germline V gene. V lost 2 bases, J lost 5 bases, and 9 bases lay in between. The length of the CDR3 is 13 residues. CDR3 sequence reads: CASSYEGSTEAFF. CDR3 nucleotides: TGTGCCAGCAGTTACGAGGGCTCAACTGAAGCTTTCTTT.

The V gene is TRBV10-2, the J gene TRBJ1-1; 10 bases map to TRBD1. The CDR3 consists of 12 residues. V shed 6 bases and J 11 bases; nucleotides not matched to a gene: 6. The germline gives CDR1 WSHSY, CDR2 SAAADI. The CDR3 spells CASRKPGQGAFF. DNA of the CDR3: TGCGCCAGCAGAAAACCGGGACAGGGGGCTTTCTTT.

This sequence joins TRBV2 and TRBJ2-5; 7 bases align to TRBD1. J was trimmed by 3 bases and V by 7 bases; bases with no gene match: 11. CDR3 length equals 15 residues. Germline V lookup: CDR1 SNHLY, CDR2 FYNNEI. Here the CDR3 reads CASNLFDRDEETQYF. Written as DNA, the CDR3 is TGTGCCAGCAACCTTTTCGACAGGGACGAAGAGACCCAGTACTTC.

The rearrangement uses TRBV2 and TRBJ2-4; 7 bases match TRBD2. With 7 bases clipped from V and 8 bases from J, the junction kept 8 bases outside the gene matches. Germline values: CDR1 SNHLY, CDR2 FYNNEI. The CDR3 covers 13 residues. The CDR3 bases are TGTGCCAGCACCCTGACTAGCAATCACATTCAGTACTTC. Residues: CASTLTSNHIQYF.

The V and J genes are TRBV6-1 and TRBJ1-2; D gene unclear. The CDR3 runs to 13 residues. Trimming removed 1 base at V and 2 bases at J, with 5 bases between. The germline V gene has CDR1 MNHNS and CDR2 SASEGT. The CDR3 loop is CASSEGRNYGYTF. CDR3 in DNA: TGTGCCAGCAGTGAAGGTCGGAACTATGGCTACACCTTC.

CDR3 amino acids: CASIRGDLSYNEQFF. The CDR3 DNA sequence: TGTGCCAGCATCCGGGGGGACCTCTCCTACAATGAGCAGTTCTTC. The V call is TRBV28, the J call TRBJ2-1; TRBD2 matches 7 bases. The CDR3 loop spans 15 amino acids. The junction had 6 bases not matched to a gene; V was cut back by 7 bases and J by 0 bases. CDR1 and CDR2 (germline): MDHEN, SYDVKM.

The rearrangement links TRBV4-2 to TRBJ1-5; D is possibly TRBD1 (5 bases). V lost 0 bases and J lost 6, with 12 bases in between. Germline V gene lookup returns CDR1 LGHNA and CDR2 YNFKEQ. CDR3 length: 15 residues. The CDR3 sequence: CASSQERGGGQPQHF. The CDR3 nucleotides read TGTGCCAGCAGCCAAGAAAGGGGCGGGGGTCAGCCCCAGCATTTT.

The gene calls are TRBV7-8 and TRBJ1-2, with TRBD1 identical over 9 bases. The CDR3 totals 16 residues. The V segment lost 1 base and the J segment 4 bases; nucleotides outside the gene matches: 7. Germline loops: CDR1 SGHVS, CDR2 FQNEAQ. In nucleotides, the CDR3 is TGTGCCAGCAGCTTAGTTCGCGGACAGGGGACCTATGGCTACACCTTC. Translation: CASSLVRGQGTYGYTF.

This chain joins TRBV10-1 and TRBJ2-1; 10 positions agree with TRBD2. This CDR3 contains 16 residues. Trimming removed 5 bases from V and 8 bases from J; junction bases left unmatched: 12. Germline lookup yields CDR1 WNHNN and CDR2 SYGVQD (reference sequence). The CDR3 loop is CASSPAGGPNDDEQFF. In nucleotides, the CDR3 is TGCGCCAGCAGTCCAGCGGGAGGGCCAAACGACGATGAGCAGTTCTTC.

The J gene is TRBJ2-1, the V gene TRBV11-3; 7 nucleotides match TRBD1. The length of the CDR3 is 14 residues. The germline gives CDR1 SGHNT, CDR2 YENEEA. Unmatched junction bases numbered 11, after V lost 5 bases and J lost 10 bases. CDR3 sequence reads: CASSVQGSTMEQFF. For the CDR3, the DNA is TGTGCCAGCAGCGTACAGGGGAGTACGATGGAGCAGTTCTTC.